A single sample is the source of the 12 T cell receptor beta chains below, sequenced in a study of CXCR3-negative and CXCR3-positive naive CD8 T cells. Preparation of TRB cDNA libraries relied on 5' RACE carrying UMI labels. TCRdb re-called the 5' RACE reads; every CDR3 protein appears as one record, without DNA. The sample includes around 96,000 distinct CDR3 sequences. The sequenced sample consisted of naive CXCR3- CD8+ T cells from blood. The subset: CD45RO-CCR7+CD27+CD95- naive CD8+ T cells lacking CXCR3 (TNR3-). These receptors all stem from a human donor in good health. Some clones in this sample may be carry-over from other donors' samples.

The chain combines TRBV7-3 with TRBJ2-3; TCRdb returns TRBD1, unconfirmable since there is no DNA. This CDR3 region has 16 residues. In germline, CDR1 is SGHTA, CDR2 FQGTGA. The CDR3: CASSLYGGGSTDTQYF.

The chain combines TRBV19 with TRBJ1-1; TCRdb's assignment of TRBD1 cannot be checked, as there is no DNA. The CDR3 length is 14 residues. In germline, CDR1 is LNHDA, CDR2 SQIVND (reference sequence). The CDR3 protein is CASRNRDRNTEAFF.

The chain joins TRBV20-1 to TRBJ2-5. The CDR3 contains 13 residues. Germline V lookup: CDR1 DFQATT, CDR2 SNEGSKA (reference sequence). CDR3 amino acids: CSAREPDQETQYF.

V gene TRBV5-6 combines with J gene TRBJ2-7; TCRdb returns TRBD2, unconfirmable since there is no DNA. CDR3 length: 13 amino acids. Looked up from germline, CDR1 is SGHDT and CDR2 is YYEEEE. The CDR3 here is CASTGLAYYEQYF.

The rearrangement uses TRBV7-9 and TRBJ2-5; the TCRdb D gene call, TRBD1, has no DNA to confirm it. CDR1 is SEHNR and CDR2 is FQNEAQ in the germline V gene (reference sequence). The CDR3 is 14 residues long. This chain's CDR3 is CASSLVRGQETQYF.

CDR3 amino acids: CASSSRNSEEQYF. The chain combines TRBV13 with TRBJ2-7. This CDR3 contains 13 residues. Germline loops: CDR1 PRHDT, CDR2 FYEKMQ (reference sequence).

V and J are TRBV20-1 and TRBJ2-2. The CDR3 loop spans 16 amino acids. From germline, CDR1 is DFQATT and CDR2 SNEGSKA (reference sequence). The CDR3 protein is CSARDSADVGAGELFF.

This sequence joins TRBV15 and TRBJ1-6; as DNA is missing, the TRBD1 call by TCRdb cannot be tested. This CDR3 is 13 amino acids long. The germline V gene has CDR1 LNHNV and CDR2 YYDKDF (reference sequence). CDR3 sequence: CATTDRGASPLHF. Full variable domain (rest looked up from reference TRBV15 and TRBJ1-6): DAMVIQNPRYQVTQFGKPVTLSCSQTLNHNVMYWYQQKSSQAPKLLFHYYDKDFNNEADTPDNFQSRRPNTSFCFLDIRSPGLGDTAMYLCATTDRGASPLHFGNGTRLTVT.

The rearrangement uses TRBV29-1 and TRBJ1-1. CDR1 SQVTM and CDR2 ANQGSEA come from the germline V gene. The length of the CDR3 is 12 residues. The CDR3 loop is CSVNPLGTEAFF.

J is TRBJ1-1 and V is TRBV14; the TCRdb D gene call, TRBD1, has no DNA to confirm it. This CDR3 contains 15 residues. Germline CDR1 reads SGHDN; CDR2 reads FVKESK. CDR3: CASSPMDRGGSEAFF.

The chain joins TRBV5-1 to TRBJ2-1; checking the TCRdb D call of TRBD1 is not possible without DNA. Germline assignment: CDR1 SGHRS and CDR2 YFSETQ. The CDR3 extends over 16 amino acids. This CDR3 is CASSSGSSEVYNEQFF.

The rearrangement links TRBV7-9 to TRBJ2-1; TCRdb's D call, TRBD1, is unchecked because there is no DNA. The germline CDR1 and CDR2 sequences are SEHNR and FQNEAQ (reference sequence). The CDR3 is 12 residues long. CDR3 region: CASSAQGGEQFF.